Below, 7 T cell receptor beta chains from the same sample are listed, as sequenced in a study of T cells in Graves' hyperthyroidism and ophthalmopathy. Amplified regions were TCR beta CDR3 sequences from RNA transcripts. Primed by the HTBI set, a first-round RT-PCR was run on the TCR CDR3. TCRdb reprocessed the multiplex PCR reads with MiXCR, giving one entry per CDR3 protein. The sample contains some 570,000 distinct CDR3 sequences, roughly 17% of which appear only once. Sequencing used blood. Receptor source: a woman under 30 with Graves' ophthalmopathy.

This chain uses TRBV24-1 with TRBJ2-7; no clear D gene. Trimming took off 1 base at V and 7 bases at J, with 10 bases between the two ends. In germline, CDR1 is KGHDR, CDR2 SFDVKD. This CDR3 contains 13 residues. The chain's CDR3 is CATSDFGHVEQYF. DNA for the CDR3: TGTGCCACCAGTGATTTTGGGCACGTGGAGCAGTACTTC.

V is TRBV6-1 and J is TRBJ1-5, with D hard to call. Looked up from germline, CDR1 is MNHNS and CDR2 is SASEGT. Trimming cost V 4 bases and J 6 bases, with 13 bases left between them. The CDR3 is 14 amino acids. CDR3 DNA sequence: TGTGCCAGCAGTGTGGAAGACGTTACTCAGCCCCAGCATTTT. Translated: CASSVEDVTQPQHF.

This clonotype was counted at least ten times. This chain joins TRBV28 and TRBJ2-3, with 7 bases fitting TRBD1. The length of the CDR3 is 13 residues. CDR1 MDHEN and CDR2 SYDVKM come from the germline V gene. V lost 5 bases, J lost 6 bases, and 5 bases stayed unmatched. The CDR3 region has the DNA TGTGCCAGCAGTATGACAGGGACGGATACGCAGTATTTT. Residues: CASSMTGTDTQYF.

This clonotype has at least ten counts. This chain joins TRBV28 and TRBJ2-2; the match to TRBD2 covers 7 bases. From germline, CDR1 is MDHEN and CDR2 SYDVKM. CDR3 length equals 15 residues. V was clipped by 6 bases and J by 5 bases; unmatched bases: 9. CDR3 protein: CASRIRTGRTGELFF. As DNA, the CDR3 is TGTGCCAGCAGAATTAGGACCGGGAGGACCGGGGAGCTGTTTTTT.

In its sample, this clonotype was seen many times. The CDR3 loop reads CASSPQQIQAGETQYF. The CDR3 region has the DNA TGTGCCAGCTCACCTCAGCAAATACAGGCCGGGGAGACCCAGTACTTC. The rearrangement uses TRBV18 and TRBJ2-5; a weak D match, TRBD1 (5 bases). Germline V gives CDR1 KGHSH, CDR2 LQKENI. Trimming stripped 3 bases from V and 5 bases from J, with 19 bases between. The CDR3 spans 16 residues.

This clonotype was recorded many times. This rearrangement joins TRBV7-8 to TRBJ1-1; the D is unclear. The germline CDR1 and CDR2 sequences are SGHVS and FQNEAQ. The CDR3 spans 13 residues. The V gene lost 5 bases and the J gene lost 1 base, with 8 bases spanning the gap. In DNA form, the CDR3 reads TGTGCCAGCAGCGGGAGGCAGAACACTGAAGCTTTCTTT. This codes for CASSGRQNTEAFF.

The count of this clonotype is one. V and J are TRBV19 and TRBJ1-3; 7 bases align to TRBD1. This CDR3 is built from 16 residues. J lost 4 bases, V lost 5 bases, and 11 bases had no gene match. The V gene's germline CDR1 is LNHDA and CDR2 SQIVND (reference sequence). The CDR3 here is CASSSRQGHGGNTIYF. The CDR3 DNA reads as TGTGCCAGTAGTTCTCGACAGGGTCATGGAGGAAACACCATATATTTT.